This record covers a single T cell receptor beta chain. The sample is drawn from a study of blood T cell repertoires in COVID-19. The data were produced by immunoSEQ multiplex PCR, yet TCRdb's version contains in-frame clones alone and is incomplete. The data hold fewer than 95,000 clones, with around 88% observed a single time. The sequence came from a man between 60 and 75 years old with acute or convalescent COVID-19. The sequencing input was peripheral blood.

The CDR3, as DNA: TGTGCCTGGAGGGTCCCCGCAGGGGCGGACACTGAAGCTTTCTTT. This translates into CAWRVPAGADTEAFF. The chain carries TRBV30 and TRBJ1-1, with D possibly being TRBD1 (6 bases). The length of the CDR3 is 15 residues. Trimming shortened V by 3 bases and J by 3 bases, and 17 bases separated the two germline ends. Germline CDR1 and CDR2: GTSNPN and SVGIG (reference sequence).